This passage covers 13 T cell receptor beta chains from one sample sequenced in a study of blood T cell repertoires in COVID-19. Assay: immunoSEQ multiplex PCR; the TCRdb copy retains only in-frame clones and omits some. The profile shows about 140,000 clones, 81% of them singletons. Input material: peripheral blood. The receptors here all came from a woman between 55 and 75 years old with active or convalescent COVID-19.

The gene calls are TRBV7-2 and TRBJ2-2, with a possible D match to TRBD1 (7 bases). Germline assignment: CDR1 SGHTA and CDR2 FQGNSA. Trimming pared 5 bases from V and 4 bases from J, leaving 14 bases between. CDR3 length: 15 amino acids. The CDR3 sequence: CASSHRRGLTGELFF. The CDR3 bases are TGTGCCAGCAGCCACCGGAGGGGGCTCACCGGGGAGCTGTTTTTT. Filled out from reference TRBV7-2 and TRBJ2-2, the complete variable domain reads GAGVSQSPSNKVTEKGKDVELRCDPISGHTALYWYRQSLGQGLEFLIYFQGNSAPDKSGLPSDRFSAERTGGSVSTLTIQRTQQEDSAVYLCASSHRRGLTGELFFGEGSRLTVL.

The V and J genes are TRBV6-6 and TRBJ2-5; TRBD1 might be the D (6 bases). The germline gives CDR1 MNHNY, CDR2 SVGAGI (reference sequence). The V end lost 7 bases, the J end lost 2 bases, and 17 bases lay between the germline ends. This CDR3 is built from 15 residues. CDR3 DNA sequence: TGTGCCAGCACCAGACAGGCCCCGTGGCAAGAGACCCAGTACTTC. Amino acid sequence: CASTRQAPWQETQYF.

The chain combines TRBV4-3 with TRBJ2-2; 11 positions match TRBD2. V gave up 1 base and J gave up 6 bases; unmatched junction bases: 7. Germline V gives CDR1 LGHNA, CDR2 YSLEER. The CDR3 has 17 amino acids. The CDR3 bases are TGCGCCAGCAGCCAAGTGAGGCTAGCGGGAGGCGCCGGGGAGCTGTTTTTT. This encodes CASSQVRLAGGAGELFF.

The chain is built from TRBV19 and TRBJ1-4; TRBD1 agrees at 8 bases. The trim removed 8 bases at V and 1 base at J, leaving 3 bases unmatched. The CDR3 contains 14 residues. Per germline, CDR1 LNHDA and CDR2 SQIVND (reference sequence). CDR3 sequence reads: CASRTGITNEKLFF. CDR3 bases: TGTGCCAGTCGGACAGGGATAACTAATGAAAAACTGTTTTTT.

V usage is TRBV7-2 and J usage is TRBJ2-5; 7 nucleotides line up with TRBD1. This CDR3 is built from 13 residues. Trimming took 6 bases from V and 5 from J; bases not matched to a gene: 6. Germline CDR1 is SGHTA and CDR2 is FQGNSA. In DNA form, the CDR3 reads TGTGCCAGCAGTCCGACAGGGTTTGAGACCCAGTACTTC. It encodes CASSPTGFETQYF.

The rearrangement joins TRBV9 to TRBJ1-2; 7 nucleotides agree with TRBD1. In germline, CDR1 is SGDLS, CDR2 YYNGEE. The CDR3 sequence is 16 residues long. V lost 7 bases and J lost 4; bases outside the gene matches: 16. DNA for the CDR3: TGTGCCAGCGGCCCCGGGGGACAGACCGGGGGCTATGGCTACACCTTC. This encodes CASGPGGQTGGYGYTF.

V and J are TRBV6-5 and TRBJ1-5; a possible D gene is TRBD1 (6 bases). The CDR3 runs to 13 residues. V dropped 4 bases and J dropped 7 bases, with 11 bases sitting between them. Germline V lookup: CDR1 MNHEY, CDR2 SVGAGI. CDR3 bases: TGTGCCAGCAGTTTAAACAGGGAGCAGCCCCAGCATTTT. This gives the protein CASSLNREQPQHF.

This CDR3 is CASSIEVGGANEKLFF. CDR3 nucleotides: TGTGCCAGTAGTATAGAGGTCGGCGGGGCTAATGAAAAACTGTTTTTT. This chain uses TRBV19 with TRBJ1-4; D unclear. CDR1 is LNHDA, CDR2 SQIVND, per germline (reference sequence). V was shortened by 0 bases and J by 3 bases, with 11 bases between the two germline ends. The CDR3 has 16 residues.

This clone occurred a few times. The genes are TRBV2 and TRBJ1-2; D is possibly TRBD1 (5 bases). Germline-derived CDR1 and CDR2 are SNHLY and FYNNEI. With 4 bases removed from V and 7 bases from J, the gap between germline ends came to 16 bases. The CDR3 length is 14 residues. The CDR3 spells CASSVQGVQFGYTF. The CDR3 DNA sequence: TGTGCCAGCAGTGTTCAAGGGGTTCAGTTTGGCTACACCTTC.

The chain carries TRBV7-2 and TRBJ1-1; unclear D gene. CDR3 length equals 12 residues. Deletions cut 3 bases from V and 3 bases from J, with 5 bases between. Germline CDR1 reads SGHTA; CDR2 reads FQGNSA. CDR3 region: CASSLRDTEAFF. CDR3 DNA sequence: TGTGCCAGCAGCTTGAGGGACACTGAAGCTTTCTTT.

The gene calls are TRBV6-4 and TRBJ2-7; 7 positions match TRBD1. This CDR3 has 18 amino acids. The germline V gene encodes CDR1 MRHNA and CDR2 SNTAGT. The V gene end was trimmed by 6 bases and the J gene end by 0 bases; junction bases not matched to a gene: 17. The CDR3 DNA reads as TGTGCCAGCAGAAAAGGGGGCCGGGACACCCGCGTCTCCTACGAGCAGTACGTC. It codes for CASRKGGRDTRVSYEQYV.

V is TRBV7-3 and J is TRBJ2-2; unclear D gene. Germline CDR1 SGHTA, CDR2 FQGTGA. The V end lost 2 bases, the J end lost 6 bases, and 7 bases lay between the germline ends. The CDR3 consists of 13 residues. The CDR3 nucleotides are TGTGCCAGCAGCTTATCTTCCGCCGGGGAGCTGTTTTTT. This sequence encodes CASSLSSAGELFF.

The genes are TRBV29-1 and TRBJ2-2; D perhaps matches TRBD1 (5 bases). Deletions cut 7 bases from V and 3 bases from J, with 6 bases between. The CDR3 consists of 11 residues. Germline loops: CDR1 SQVTM, CDR2 ANQGSEA. The CDR3 here is CSGRDTGELFF. DNA of the CDR3: TGCAGCGGCAGGGACACCGGGGAGCTGTTTTTT.